The entry that follows covers one TCR beta chain sequence. The antigen is undetermined. The CDR3 has 16 residues. J lost 6 bases, V lost 5 bases, and 11 bases had no gene match. Per germline, CDR1 SGHNT and CDR2 YENEEA. These data belong to a study of cytomegalovirus exposure and HLA in healthy donors. Study at large: One earlier analysis, a look at approximately 190 million T cells, found some 120 million unique TCR beta sequences. Genotyping of more than 300 donors showed that around 85% belonged to the Caucasian-associated ancestry cluster.

The PCR employed 60 Vbeta primers together with 13 Jbeta primers. Libraries were prepared by immunoSEQ multiplex PCR; TCRdb keeps only in-frame clonotypes and omits some of them. The data hold roughly 180,000 clones, with about 80% observed a single time. Study-wide findings and caveats: Later on, a genetic analysis was performed. It linked a missense variant in DCLRE1C with V- and J-gene trimming of TCR beta.

The receptor's source is a man aged 40-55 years in good health and CMV-seronegative. V is TRBV11-3 and J is TRBJ2-2; TRBD1 matches at 8 bases. The sample taken for sequencing was PBMCs. In nucleotides, the CDR3 is TGTGCCAGCAGCGCTCAGGATGGCAGGGGGCCCGGGGAGCTGTTTTTT. Amino acid sequence: CASSAQDGRGPGELFF.